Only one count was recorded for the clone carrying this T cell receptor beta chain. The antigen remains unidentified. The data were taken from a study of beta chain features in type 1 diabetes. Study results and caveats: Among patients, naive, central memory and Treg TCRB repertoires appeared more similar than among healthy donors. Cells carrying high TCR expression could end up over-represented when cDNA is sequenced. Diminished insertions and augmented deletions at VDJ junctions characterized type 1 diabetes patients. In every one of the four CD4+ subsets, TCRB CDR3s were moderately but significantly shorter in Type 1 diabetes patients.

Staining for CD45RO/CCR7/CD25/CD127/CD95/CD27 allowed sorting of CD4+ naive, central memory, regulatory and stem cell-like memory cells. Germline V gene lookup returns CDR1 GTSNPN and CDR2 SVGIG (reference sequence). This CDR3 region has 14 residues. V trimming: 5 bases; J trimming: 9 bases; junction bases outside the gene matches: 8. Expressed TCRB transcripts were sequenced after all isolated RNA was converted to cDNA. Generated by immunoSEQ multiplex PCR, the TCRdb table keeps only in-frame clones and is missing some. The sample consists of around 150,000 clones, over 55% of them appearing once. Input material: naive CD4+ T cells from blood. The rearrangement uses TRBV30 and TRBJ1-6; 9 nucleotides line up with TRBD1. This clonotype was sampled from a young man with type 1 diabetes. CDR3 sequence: CAWQGQGLSSPLHF. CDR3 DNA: TGTGCCTGGCAGGGACAGGGCCTGTCTTCACCCCTCCACTTT. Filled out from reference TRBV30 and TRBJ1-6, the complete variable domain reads SQTIHQWPATLVQPVGSPLSLECTVEGTSNPNLYWYRQAAGRGLQLLFYSVGIGQISSEVPQNLSASRPQDRQFILSSKKLLLSDSGFYLCAWQGQGLSSPLHFGNGTRLTVT.